Given below is one T cell receptor (beta chain) in context. Its antigen is not identified. The data stem from a study of cytomegalovirus exposure and HLA in healthy donors. Notes on the study in general: Three CMV-associated chains proved CMV antigen-specific in vitro. About 87% or about 30% of the time was how often most TCR beta V segments were productive, according to an earlier analysis.

CDR1 is SGHRS, CDR2 YFSETQ, per germline. The CDR3 totals 14 residues. J gave up 2 bases and V 6 bases, and 5 bases lay outside the gene matches. PCR was performed using 60 Vbeta and 13 Jbeta primers. Clones were sequenced by immunoSEQ multiplex PCR, and TCRdb holds only the in-frame ones, with some missing. The data contain more than 150,000 clones, around 86% of them singletons. The rearrangement joins TRBV5-1 to TRBJ2-7; 10 bases map to TRBD2. The clonotype comes from a man aged 50 to 60 in good health and CMV-seronegative. Material: PBMCs. The CDR3 sequence: CASKTSGGAYEQYF. The CDR3 DNA sequence: TGCGCCAGCAAAACCAGCGGGGGGGCCTACGAGCAGTACTTC. Looking up the rest from reference TRBV5-1 and TRBJ2-7 gives the full variable domain: KAGVTQTPRYLIKTRGQQVTLSCSPISGHRSVSWYQQTPGQGLQFLFEYFSETQRNKGNFPGRFSGRQFSNSRSEMNVSTLELGDSALYLCASKTSGGAYEQYFGPGTRLTVT.